Presented here are 4 T cell receptor beta chains from one specimen sequenced in a study of blood T cell repertoires in COVID-19. The method was immunoSEQ multiplex PCR; TCRdb's version includes in-frame clones alone and lacks a portion of them. Of about 290,000 clones listed, 89% are singletons. Material for sequencing was peripheral blood. The receptors originated from a woman between 25 and 40 years old with COVID-19, enrolled during active disease.

The gene calls are TRBV6-5 and TRBJ2-1; possibly TRBD1 for D (6 bases). Germline assignment: CDR1 MNHEY and CDR2 SVGAGI. CDR3 length equals 14 residues. V was trimmed by 2 bases and J by 8 bases, leaving 13 bases between them. CDR3 sequence (DNA): TGTGCCAGCAGTTACGTACAGGGATCCTATGAGCAGTTCTTC. Amino acids: CASSYVQGSYEQFF.

V gene TRBV2 combines with J gene TRBJ1-5; tentative D call: TRBD1 (6 bases). Looked up from germline, CDR1 is SNHLY and CDR2 is FYNNEI. The CDR3 consists of 14 residues. Deletions cut 4 bases from V and 4 bases from J, with 11 bases between. CDR3 amino acids: CASSGLQGNQPQHF. For the CDR3, the DNA is TGTGCCAGCAGTGGGTTACAGGGTAATCAGCCCCAGCATTTT.

The V and J genes are TRBV6-2 or TRBV6-3 and TRBJ1-2; 8 bases fit TRBD1. V was pared by 4 bases and J by 1 base, with 11 bases of the junction left unmatched. Germline CDR1 MNHEY, CDR2 SVGEGT. The CDR3 totals 17 residues. The CDR3 DNA sequence: TGTGCCAGCAGTTCCCGGGACAGGAGTTCCAATAACTATGGCTACACCTTC. Translating it yields CASSSRDRSSNNYGYTF.

The CDR3 DNA sequence: TGTGCCAGCAGCTTAGCGCCCGGAGGGATTTCTAACTATGGCTACACCTTC. Translation: CASSLAPGGISNYGYTF. The rearrangement joins TRBV7-9 to TRBJ1-2, with D uncertain. The CDR3 is made up of 17 amino acids. Looked up from germline, CDR1 is SEHNR and CDR2 is FQNEAQ (reference sequence). Trimming stripped 0 bases from V and 0 bases from J, with 14 bases between.